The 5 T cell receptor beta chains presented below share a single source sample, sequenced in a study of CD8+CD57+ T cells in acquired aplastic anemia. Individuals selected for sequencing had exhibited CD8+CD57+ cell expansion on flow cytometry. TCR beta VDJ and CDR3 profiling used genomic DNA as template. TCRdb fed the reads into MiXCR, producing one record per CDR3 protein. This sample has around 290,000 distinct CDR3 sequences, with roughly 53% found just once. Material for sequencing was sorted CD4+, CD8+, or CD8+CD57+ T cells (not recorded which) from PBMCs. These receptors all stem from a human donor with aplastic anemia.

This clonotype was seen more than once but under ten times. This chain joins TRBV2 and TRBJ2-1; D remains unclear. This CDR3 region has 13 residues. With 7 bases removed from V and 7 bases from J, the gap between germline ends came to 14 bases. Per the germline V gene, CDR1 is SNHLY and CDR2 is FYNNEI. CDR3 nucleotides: TGTGCCAGCACCAAAGGAATGGCGAATGAGCAGTTCTTC. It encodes CASTKGMANEQFF.

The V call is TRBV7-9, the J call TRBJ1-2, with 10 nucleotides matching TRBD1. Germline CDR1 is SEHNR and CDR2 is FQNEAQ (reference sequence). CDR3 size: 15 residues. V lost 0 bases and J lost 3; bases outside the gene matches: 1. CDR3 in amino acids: CASSLAGQGYYGYTF. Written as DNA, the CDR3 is TGTGCCAGCAGCTTAGCGGGACAGGGGTACTATGGCTACACCTTC. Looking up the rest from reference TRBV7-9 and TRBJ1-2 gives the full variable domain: DTGVSQNPRHKITKRGQNVTFRCDPISEHNRLYWYRQTLGQGPEFLTYFQNEAQLEKSRLLSDRFSAERPKGSFSTLEIQRTEQGDSAMYLCASSLAGQGYYGYTFGSGTRLTVV.

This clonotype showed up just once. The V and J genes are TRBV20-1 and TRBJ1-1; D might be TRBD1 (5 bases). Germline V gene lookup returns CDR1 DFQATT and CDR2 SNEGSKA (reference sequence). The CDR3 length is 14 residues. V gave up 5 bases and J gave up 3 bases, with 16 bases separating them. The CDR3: CSASTGQADTEAFF. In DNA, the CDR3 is TGCAGTGCTTCCACCGGACAAGCGGACACTGAAGCTTTCTTT.

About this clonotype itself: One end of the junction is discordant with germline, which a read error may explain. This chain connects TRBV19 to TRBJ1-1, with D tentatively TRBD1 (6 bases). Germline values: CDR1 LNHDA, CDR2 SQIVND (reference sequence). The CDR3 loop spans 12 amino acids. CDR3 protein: CASSMGAGEASF. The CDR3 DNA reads TGTGCCAGTAGTATGGGGGCAGGTGAAGCTTCCTTT.

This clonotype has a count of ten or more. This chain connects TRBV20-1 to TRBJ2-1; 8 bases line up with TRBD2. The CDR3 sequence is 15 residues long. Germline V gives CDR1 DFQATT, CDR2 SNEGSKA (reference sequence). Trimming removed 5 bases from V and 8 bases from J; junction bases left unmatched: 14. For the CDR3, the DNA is TGCAGTGCTTCCGGGACTAGGCTTTATGGCGATGAGCAGTTCTTC. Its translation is CSASGTRLYGDEQFF.